The 10 T cell receptor beta chains listed next were all sequenced from one sample in a study of blood T cells in healthy people across ages. For the second PCR, which ran for about 7 to 11 cycles, a sample-barcoded 5' primer and a J-beta primer mix were used. TCRdb re-called the 5' RACE reads with MiXCR, one entry per CDR3 protein. The repertoire consists of hundreds of thousands of distinct CDR3 sequences, with 20% to 30% occurring once and the leading ten covering approximately 2.9%. These data were also filed under a second study, of T cells of mothers and their children.

Sequences were obtained from blood. The source is a boy between 10 and 17 years old in good health.

This clonotype came up a few times. This chain uses TRBV25-1 with TRBJ2-1, with a possible D match to TRBD2 (7 bases). The DNA end lines up better with TRBJ2-7; the J call may be wrong. Germline CDR1 and CDR2: MGHDK and SYGVNS. The CDR3 is 14 residues long. For the CDR3, the DNA is TGTGCCAGCAGGGGGGGGGCTTCCTTGGGCGAGCAGTACTTC. This translates into CASRGGASLGEQYF.

This clonotype was seen only a few times. The chain has TRBV6-1 and TRBJ2-7, with TRBD1 as a possible D gene (6 bases). V was pared by 8 bases and J by 3 bases, with 20 bases between. Germline assignment: CDR1 MNHNS and CDR2 SASEGT. The CDR3 has 15 amino acids. The CDR3 bases are TGTGCCAGCGGAGTCGGGGACATCGGAATCTACGAGCAGTACTTC. This gives the protein CASGVGDIGIYEQYF.

This clonotype was counted a few times. The chain joins TRBV12-3 or TRBV12-4 to TRBJ1-5; TRBD1 matches at 9 bases. This CDR3 comprises 17 residues. The ends lost 3 bases at V and 0 bases at J; junction bases unmatched: 6. CDR3 protein: CASSLLTGGISNQPQHF. The CDR3, as DNA: TGTGCCAGCAGTTTGTTAACAGGGGGCATTAGCAATCAGCCCCAGCATTTT.

V and J are TRBV6-2 or TRBV6-3 and TRBJ1-5; D perhaps matches TRBD1 (5 bases). V lost 7 bases to trimming and J lost 1 base, with 14 bases between them. The CDR3 totals 15 residues. Germline V gene sequence: CDR1 MNHEY, CDR2 SVGEGT. Written as DNA, the CDR3 is TGTGCCAGCATCGACCCGGGGCAGAGCAATCAGCCCCAGCATTTT. Translation gives CASIDPGQSNQPQHF.

The chain is built from TRBV7-3 and TRBJ2-3, with D tentatively TRBD1 or TRBD2 (5 bases each). The CDR3 consists of 15 residues. Trimming removed 3 bases at V and 3 bases at J, with 13 bases between. The germline V gene has CDR1 SGHTA and CDR2 FQGTGA. The CDR3 DNA sequence: TGTGCCAGCAGCTTGTCCAGGGACGTAACAGATACGCAGTATTTT. Translated: CASSLSRDVTDTQYF. Filled out from reference TRBV7-3 and TRBJ2-3, the complete variable domain reads GAGVSQTPSNKVTEKGKYVELRCDPISGHTALYWYRQSLGQGPEFLIYFQGTGAADDSGLPNDRFFAVRPEGSVSTLKIQRTERGDSAVYLCASSLSRDVTDTQYFGPGTRLTVL.

The chain uses TRBV10-3 and TRBJ2-5, with a tentative D call TRBD2 (6 bases). Trimming stripped 4 bases from V and 5 bases from J, with 11 bases between. The CDR3 totals 13 residues. Germline assignment: CDR1 ENHRY and CDR2 SYGVKD. As DNA, the CDR3 is TGTGCCATCAGTGCGGAGGGCGAGGAGACCCAGTACTTC. It is translated as CAISAEGEETQYF.

The genes are TRBV4-2 and TRBJ2-2; possible D gene TRBD2, 5 bases. The CDR3 is 16 amino acids. Germline CDR1 is LGHNA and CDR2 is YNFKEQ. V lost 6 bases and J 5 bases, leaving 19 bases between the germline ends. The DNA for the CDR3 is TGTGCCAGCAGGCCGGACCGTCGAACGGGGACCGGGGAGCTGTTTTTT. This sequence encodes CASRPDRRTGTGELFF.

As to this clonotype: Relative to the germline gene, one junction end is altered; a read error may explain this. The chain combines TRBV20-1 with TRBJ2-1, with TRBD2 matching 12 bases. The CDR3 has 15 amino acids. Germline V CDR1 and CDR2: DFQATT, SNEGSKA (reference sequence). The CDR3 reads CSAVQLAGGHNGQFF. In DNA, the CDR3 is TGCAGTGCAGTTCAGCTAGCGGGGGGGCACAATGGGCAGTTCTTC.

The chain is built from TRBV9 and TRBJ2-1; 9 bases are a match to TRBD1. Trimming cost V 7 bases and J 4 bases; bases outside gene matches: 9. The CDR3 runs to 15 residues. The germline gives CDR1 SGDLS, CDR2 YYNGEE. The CDR3 DNA follows: TGTGCCAGCGCCCGGGACAGGGACCTATACAATGAGCAGTTCTTC. Protein sequence: CASARDRDLYNEQFF.

This clonotype was recorded a few times. V and J are TRBV20-1 and TRBJ2-7, with 7 bases matching TRBD1. Trimming at V came to 3 bases and at J to 2 bases, leaving 7 bases not matched to a gene. The CDR3 extends over 14 amino acids. Germline CDR1 DFQATT, CDR2 SNEGSKA (reference sequence). CDR3 sequence reads: CSASLDRAPYEQYF. The CDR3 DNA reads as TGCAGTGCTAGTCTAGACAGGGCGCCCTACGAGCAGTACTTC.